These 24 T cell receptor beta chains were sequenced from one sample in a study of beta chain features in type 1 diabetes. Expressed TCRB transcripts were sequenced because the isolated RNA had all been reverse transcribed beforehand. Generated by immunoSEQ multiplex PCR, the TCRdb table keeps only in-frame clones and is missing some. The table lists around 500,000 clones, approximately 10% of them singletons, with approximately 0.045% in the top ten. Sequencing was done on a sample of naive CD4+ T cells from blood. The receptors were sampled from a woman aged 18 to 35 in good health.

In this sample, this clone turned up a few times. This chain joins TRBV4-3 and TRBJ1-4; tentative D call: TRBD1 (6 bases). Germline V gene data show CDR1 as LGHNA and CDR2 as YSLEER. V gave up 0 bases and J gave up 8 bases, with 13 bases separating them. This CDR3 is built from 15 residues. The CDR3 is CASSQEPGAREKLFF. The DNA of the CDR3 is TGCGCCAGCAGCCAAGAGCCAGGGGCGAGGGAAAAACTGTTTTTT.

This chain connects TRBV19 to TRBJ2-3; D is ambiguous. Germline V gene sequence: CDR1 LNHDA, CDR2 SQIVND (reference sequence). The CDR3 covers 14 residues. V was shortened by 7 bases and J by 4 bases, with 15 bases between the two germline ends. CDR3: CASTRFLGSDTQYF. The CDR3 nucleotides are TGTGCCAGTACAAGGTTCTTGGGCTCAGATACGCAGTATTTT. Full variable domain (missing parts from reference TRBV19 and TRBJ2-3): DGGITQSPKYLFRKEGQNVTLSCEQNLNHDAMYWYRQDPGQGLRLIYYSQIVNDFQKGDIAEGYSVSREKKESFPLTVTSAQKNPTAFYLCASTRFLGSDTQYFGPGTRLTVL.

The J gene is TRBJ2-2, the V gene TRBV25-1; D perhaps matches TRBD1 (5 bases). V was trimmed by 2 bases and J by 6 bases, leaving 10 bases between them. CDR1 is MGHDK and CDR2 is SYGVNS in the germline V gene. This CDR3 spans 14 amino acids. CDR3 loop: CASSEIRGPGELFF. CDR3 bases: TGTGCCAGCAGTGAAATTAGGGGTCCCGGGGAGCTGTTTTTT. Variable domain in full (rest from reference TRBV25-1 and TRBJ2-2): EADIYQTPRYLVIGTGKKITLECSQTMGHDKMYWYQQDPGMELHLIHYSYGVNSTEKGDLSSESTVSRIRTEHFPLTLESARPSHTSQYLCASSEIRGPGELFFGEGSRLTVL.

This clone came up a few times. This chain connects TRBV4-1 to TRBJ2-1; TRBD2 matches at 13 bases. After removal of 5 bases from V and 12 bases from J, the junction contained 19 bases not matched to a gene. CDR1 and CDR2 (germline): MGHRA, YSYEKL. The CDR3 length is 18 residues. The CDR3, as DNA: TGCGCCAGCAGCACACCGCGGACTAGCGGGGGAGCCCTTTGGCGGCAGTTCTTC. This codes for CASSTPRTSGGALWRQFF.

The chain has TRBV5-6 and TRBJ1-1; D unclear. Germline V gene data show CDR1 as SGHDT and CDR2 as YYEEEE. The V end lost 4 bases, the J end lost 1 base, and 8 bases lay between the germline ends. CDR3 size: 13 residues. CDR3 sequence reads: CASSVGGNTEAFF. CDR3 coding DNA: TGTGCCAGCAGCGTTGGTGGGAACACTGAAGCTTTCTTT.

The V gene is TRBV7-3, the J gene TRBJ1-2; 7 bases are shared with TRBD1. Germline V gene data show CDR1 as SGHTA and CDR2 as FQGTGA. Trimming at V came to 5 bases and at J to 3 bases, leaving 9 bases not matched to a gene. The CDR3 loop spans 15 amino acids. The CDR3 region is CASSLTGADYYGYTF. The CDR3, as DNA: TGTGCCAGCAGCCTCACAGGGGCGGACTACTATGGCTACACCTTC. The whole variable domain, remainder taken from reference TRBV7-3 and TRBJ1-2, is GAGVSQTPSNKVTEKGKYVELRCDPISGHTALYWYRQSLGQGPEFLIYFQGTGAADDSGLPNDRFFAVRPEGSVSTLKIQRTERGDSAVYLCASSLTGADYYGYTFGSGTRLTVV.

This chain joins TRBV28 and TRBJ2-2; TRBD1 matches 11 bases. This CDR3 comprises 15 residues. CDR1 is MDHEN, CDR2 SYDVKM, per germline. V shed 4 bases, J shed 6 bases, and the junction held 4 bases outside the gene matches. DNA for the CDR3: TGTGCCAGCAGTTCGCCGGGACAGGGGGCCGGGGAGCTGTTTTTT. The encoded protein is CASSSPGQGAGELFF.

The chain links TRBV14 to TRBJ1-1, with D possibly matching TRBD1 (6 bases). The CDR3 covers 14 residues. The germline V and J ends were trimmed by 4 bases and 5 bases, with 14 bases remaining between them. Germline CDR1 is SGHDN and CDR2 is FVKESK. DNA of the CDR3: TGTGCCAGCAGCCGTCCGGGGGGGCGAACTGAAGCTTTCTTT. Its protein is CASSRPGGRTEAFF. Together with reference TRBV14 and TRBJ1-1, the CDR3 gives the full variable domain: EAGVTQFPSHSVIEKGQTVTLRCDPISGHDNLYWYRRVMGKEIKFLLHFVKESKQDESGMPNNRFLAERTGGTYSTLKVQPAELEDSGVYFCASSRPGGRTEAFFGQGTRLTVV.

This clone showed up just a few times. The chain uses TRBV9 and TRBJ2-7; 11 bases agree with TRBD2. The CDR3 consists of 17 residues. The V gene end was trimmed by 9 bases and the J gene end by 4 bases; junction bases not matched to a gene: 18. CDR1 SGDLS and CDR2 YYNGEE come from the germline V gene. This CDR3 is CATRASGGLSPRYEQYV. The CDR3 nucleotides read TGTGCCACTCGCGCTAGCGGGGGGCTATCCCCCAGGTACGAGCAGTACGTC.

This chain joins TRBV7-2 and TRBJ2-5; the D is unclear. The CDR3 is 13 residues long. Germline assignment: CDR1 SGHTA and CDR2 FQGNSA. Trimming took off 1 base at V and 3 bases at J, with 6 bases between the two ends. The CDR3 reads CASSLVGKETQYF. CDR3 DNA: TGTGCCAGCAGCTTAGTGGGGAAAGAGACCCAGTACTTC.

The chain links TRBV7-2 to TRBJ2-5, with a possible D match to TRBD1 (5 bases). The CDR3 sequence is 15 residues long. CDR1 is SGHTA, CDR2 FQGNSA, per germline. V lost 3 bases, J lost 0 bases, and 11 bases lay in between. The chain's CDR3 is CASSLQGWYQETQYF. The CDR3 DNA sequence: TGTGCCAGCAGCTTGCAGGGATGGTACCAAGAGACCCAGTACTTC. Based on the CDR3 plus reference TRBV7-2 and TRBJ2-5, the full variable domain is GAGVSQSPSNKVTEKGKDVELRCDPISGHTALYWYRQSLGQGLEFLIYFQGNSAPDKSGLPSDRFSAERTGGSVSTLTIQRTQQEDSAVYLCASSLQGWYQETQYFGPGTRLLVL.

For the CDR3, the DNA is TGTGCCAGCTCACCGCGGACAGGGGTCTACGAGCAGTACGTC. Its protein is CASSPRTGVYEQYV. The chain employs TRBV18 and TRBJ2-7, with 9 bases aligning to TRBD1. The germline CDR1 and CDR2 sequences are KGHSH and LQKENI. This CDR3 has 14 residues. After removal of 3 bases from V and 3 bases from J, the junction contained 3 bases not matched to a gene.

In its sample, this clone was seen a few times. The chain combines TRBV29-1 with TRBJ1-2; D call uncertain. The CDR3 contains 11 residues. Trimming pared 4 bases from V and 2 bases from J, leaving 5 bases between. CDR1 SQVTM and CDR2 ANQGSEA come from the germline V gene. CDR3 sequence: CSVGPNYGYTF. The DNA of the CDR3 is TGCAGCGTTGGCCCCAACTATGGCTACACCTTC.

The chain couples TRBV19 to TRBJ1-2, with a weak D call TRBD1 (5 bases). Trimming removed 4 bases at V and 2 bases at J, with 17 bases between. CDR1 is LNHDA, CDR2 SQIVND, per germline (reference sequence). This CDR3 comprises 16 residues. Written as DNA, the CDR3 is TGTGCCAGTAGTAGGACCGGGGCAGGACTAAACTATGGCTACACCTTC. It encodes CASSRTGAGLNYGYTF.

The chain couples TRBV2 to TRBJ2-7; D gene unclear. Germline CDR1 and CDR2: SNHLY and FYNNEI. The V end was cut by 6 bases, the J end by 10 bases, with 13 bases between. The CDR3 runs 11 residues. The CDR3 region is CASRQGSPQYV. CDR3 DNA sequence: TGTGCCAGCAGACAAGGGTCCCCTCAGTACGTC.

This clone was picked up a small number of times. V gene TRBV6-6 combines with J gene TRBJ2-7; 11 bases are a match to TRBD1. The CDR3 loop spans 13 amino acids. Germline assignment: CDR1 MNHNY and CDR2 SVGAGI (reference sequence). The trim removed 5 bases at V and 7 bases at J, leaving 4 bases unmatched. The chain's CDR3 is CASSPGTGGEQYF. CDR3 sequence (DNA): TGTGCCAGCAGTCCCGGGACAGGGGGGGAGCAGTACTTC.

In its sample, this clone was seen a few times. This chain uses TRBV27 with TRBJ2-7; 7 bases line up with TRBD1. Germline V gives CDR1 MNHEY, CDR2 SMNVEV (reference sequence). Trimming cost V 7 bases and J 6 bases; bases outside gene matches: 12. The CDR3 extends over 14 amino acids. CDR3 in amino acids: CASNPTGRAGEQYF. The CDR3 DNA reads TGTGCCAGCAATCCGACAGGGCGGGCGGGCGAGCAGTACTTC.

This clone was counted a few times. V gene TRBV18 combines with J gene TRBJ1-1, with D possibly being TRBD1 (5 bases). The CDR3 is 15 residues long. Trimming removed 2 bases from V and 3 bases from J, with 13 bases in between. Germline CDR1 reads KGHSH; CDR2 reads LQKENI. CDR3 bases: TGTGCCAGCTCACCAGGAGTGGGGCGGGACACTGAAGCTTTCTTT. It yields the protein CASSPGVGRDTEAFF.

This clone was counted a few times. The genes are TRBV7-2 and TRBJ2-5; D unresolved. This CDR3 is built from 14 residues. V shed 5 bases and J shed 2 bases, with 12 bases lying between them. Germline CDR1 is SGHTA and CDR2 is FQGNSA. CDR3 DNA: TGTGCCAGCAGCAAAGAACGGCGACAAGAGACCCAGTACTTC. Its protein product is CASSKERRQETQYF.

The gene calls are TRBV7-6 and TRBJ2-7; D unclear. Germline CDR1 and CDR2: SGHVS and FNYEAQ. Deletions cut 5 bases from V and 6 bases from J, with 20 bases between. CDR3 length equals 15 residues. CDR3 DNA sequence: TGTGCCAGCAGCCCCGATTCATCCGTGGATCGCGAGCAGTACTTC. It yields the protein CASSPDSSVDREQYF.

V and J are TRBV10-3 and TRBJ2-3; 10 bases align to TRBD1. Germline values: CDR1 ENHRY, CDR2 SYGVKD. V trimming: 9 bases; J trimming: 3 bases; junction bases outside the gene matches: 6. This CDR3 spans 14 amino acids. CDR3 in amino acids: CAIGTGEWTDTQYF. CDR3 coding DNA: TGTGCCATAGGGACAGGGGAATGGACAGATACGCAGTATTTT.

The V call is TRBV7-8, the J call TRBJ1-1; 8 bases agree with TRBD1. After removal of 3 bases from V and 2 bases from J, the junction contained 8 bases not matched to a gene. The CDR3 spans 16 residues. The germline gives CDR1 SGHVS, CDR2 FQNEAQ. The CDR3 spells CASSFGAGQGNTEAFF. The DNA of the CDR3 is TGTGCCAGCAGCTTTGGGGCCGGACAGGGAAACACTGAAGCTTTCTTT.

As regards this clone: Other nucleotide sequences in the sample specify the same CDR3. The V gene is TRBV20-1, the J gene TRBJ2-1, with D unresolved. CDR3 length: 10 residues. V was shortened by 2 bases and J by 4 bases, with 0 bases between the two germline ends. CDR1 and CDR2 from the germline V gene are DFQATT and SNEGSKA (reference sequence). The CDR3 reads CSARYNEQFF. CDR3 DNA: TGCAGTGCTAGATACAATGAGCAGTTCTTC.

This clone was observed a handful of times. The chain carries TRBV29-1 and TRBJ1-1; D uncertain. Germline V lookup: CDR1 SQVTM, CDR2 ANQGSEA. V was trimmed by 3 bases and J by 5 bases, leaving 7 bases between them. The CDR3 is 11 amino acids. The CDR3 nucleotides read TGCAGCGTTGACGATGGGACTGAAGCTTTCTTT. Protein: CSVDDGTEAFF.